Listed here are 29 T cell receptor beta chains from one sample, sequenced in a study of human CD8 memory T cell subsets. UMI-labeled 5' RACE was used, and it produced the TCR beta libraries. Following a re-call of the 5' RACE reads, TCRdb has one entry per CDR3 protein and lacks DNA. Across some 5,400 distinct CDR3 sequences, the top ten clones capture 36% of the sample. Sequenced input: CD8+ effector memory T cells (TEM) sorted from PBMCs. The subset here: effector memory CD8 T cells, CCR7- CD45RO+ CD95+. Receptors originate from a human donor in good health.

The gene calls are TRBV6-1 and TRBJ1-1; TCRdb designates TRBD1, a call that cannot be tested without DNA. The CDR3 has 14 amino acids. CDR1 and CDR2 from the germline V gene are MNHNS and SASEGT. The CDR3: CASSFRGGNTEAFF.

V and J are TRBV9 and TRBJ2-3; with no DNA, the TCRdb D assignment of TRBD1 cannot be verified. The CDR3 contains 15 residues. Germline-derived CDR1 and CDR2 are SGDLS and YYNGEE. This CDR3 reads CASSYAGVGSDTQYF.

The chain carries TRBV7-3 and TRBJ2-6. CDR1 is SGHTA and CDR2 is FQGTGA in the germline V gene. The CDR3 consists of 14 residues. The CDR3 reads CASSLGSGANVLTF.

The rearrangement joins TRBV5-1 to TRBJ2-1; with no DNA, the TCRdb D assignment of TRBD1 cannot be verified. Germline V CDR1 and CDR2: SGHRS, YFSETQ. The CDR3 is made up of 15 amino acids. This chain's CDR3 is CASSFRERIYNEQFF. The full variable domain, completed using reference TRBV5-1 and TRBJ2-1, is KAGVTQTPRYLIKTRGQQVTLSCSPISGHRSVSWYQQTPGQGLQFLFEYFSETQRNKGNFPGRFSGRQFSNSRSEMNVSTLELGDSALYLCASSFRERIYNEQFFGPGTRLTVL.

The genes are TRBV18 and TRBJ1-6. The CDR3 extends over 11 amino acids. The germline CDR1 and CDR2 sequences are KGHSH and LQKENI. CDR3 sequence: CASSHYSPLHF.

This clonotype is medium-sized by frequency. The genes are TRBV27 and TRBJ1-1; the D gene TCRdb calls, TRBD1, cannot be checked with no DNA. The CDR3 has 15 residues. The germline CDR1 and CDR2 sequences are MNHEY and SMNVEV (reference sequence). The CDR3 loop is CASSPPGGPNTEAFF.

The chain has TRBV9 and TRBJ2-7. The CDR3 spans 13 residues. Germline values: CDR1 SGDLS, CDR2 YYNGEE. Here the CDR3 reads CASTGEGSYEQYF.

The chain recombines TRBV5-8 with TRBJ1-1; TCRdb's assignment of TRBD1 cannot be checked, as there is no DNA. Germline CDR1 reads SGHTS; CDR2 reads YDEGEE. The CDR3 is 16 amino acids. CDR3 in amino acids: CASSLGSQGIDTEAFF.

The chain combines TRBV5-8 with TRBJ2-7. Germline V CDR1 and CDR2: SGHTS, YDEGEE. The CDR3 is 12 amino acids. CDR3 protein: CASSLSIYEQYF.

This clonotype ranks as medium-sized in terms of frequency. The chain uses TRBV28 and TRBJ2-2; TCRdb designates TRBD1, a call that cannot be tested without DNA. This CDR3 comprises 15 residues. Germline V gives CDR1 MDHEN, CDR2 SYDVKM. The chain's CDR3 is CASSLLGQQSGELFF. Supplemented by reference TRBV28 and TRBJ2-2, the full variable domain reads DVKVTQSSRYLVKRTGEKVFLECVQDMDHENMFWYRQDPGLGLRLIYFSYDVKMKEKGDIPEGYSVSREKKERFSLILESASTNQTSMYLCASSLLGQQSGELFFGEGSRLTVL.

The rearrangement uses TRBV20-1 and TRBJ2-7. The germline CDR1 and CDR2 sequences are DFQATT and SNEGSKA (reference sequence). The CDR3 sequence is 15 residues long. The CDR3 reads CSARGSTTRTYEQYF.

The V call is TRBV29-1, the J call TRBJ2-5; the TRBD1 assignment by TCRdb is unverifiable without DNA. Germline CDR1 and CDR2: SQVTM and ANQGSEA. The CDR3 loop spans 12 amino acids. This CDR3 is CSVEGTEETQYF. The full variable domain, with the rest looked up from reference TRBV29-1 and TRBJ2-5, is SAVISQKPSRDICQRGTSLTIQCQVDSQVTMMFWYRQQPGQSLTLIATANQGSEATYESGFVIDKFPISRPNLTFSTLTVSNMSPEDSSIYLCSVEGTEETQYFGPGTRLLVL.

The chain joins TRBV5-1 to TRBJ1-1. This CDR3 has 11 residues. Germline values: CDR1 SGHRS, CDR2 YFSETQ. CDR3 amino acids: CASKEGSEAFF.

This sequence joins TRBV19 and TRBJ2-1; TCRdb returns TRBD2, unconfirmable since there is no DNA. CDR3 length: 13 amino acids. Germline lookup yields CDR1 LNHDA and CDR2 SQIVND (reference sequence). The CDR3 is CASRGTSSNEQFF.

The chain employs TRBV29-1 and TRBJ2-7; with no DNA, the TCRdb D assignment of TRBD2 cannot be verified. The length of the CDR3 is 15 residues. Germline V lookup: CDR1 SQVTM, CDR2 ANQGSEA. CDR3 protein: CSVAWTSRGSYEQYF.

The V call is TRBV30, the J call TRBJ2-5; lacking DNA, the TRBD1 call made by TCRdb goes unchecked. Germline loops: CDR1 GTSNPN, CDR2 SVGIG (reference sequence). There are 15 residues in the CDR3. The CDR3 region is CAWSVFGTTQETQYF. Combining the CDR3 with reference TRBV30 and TRBJ2-5 gives the whole variable domain SQTIHQWPATLVQPVGSPLSLECTVEGTSNPNLYWYRQAAGRGLQLLFYSVGIGQISSEVPQNLSASRPQDRQFILSSKKLLLSDSGFYLCAWSVFGTTQETQYFGPGTRLLVL.

This rearrangement joins TRBV11-2 to TRBJ1-1. The CDR3 has 11 amino acids. Per the germline V gene, CDR1 is SGHAT and CDR2 is FQNNGV. The CDR3: CASSFIAEAFF.

This clonotype is called medium-sized based on its frequency. The V call is TRBV7-9, the J call TRBJ1-1. CDR1 SEHNR and CDR2 FQNEAQ come from the germline V gene (reference sequence). The length of the CDR3 is 14 residues. This CDR3 reads CASSFVSRGTEAFF.

This clonotype is labeled medium-sized based on frequency. The CDR3 is CSVSMGTNEQFF. This rearrangement joins TRBV29-1 to TRBJ2-1. From germline, CDR1 is SQVTM and CDR2 ANQGSEA. This CDR3 comprises 12 residues.

The chain recombines TRBV2 with TRBJ1-1. CDR1 SNHLY and CDR2 FYNNEI come from the germline V gene. This CDR3 region has 12 residues. The CDR3 loop is CASSGMGTEAFF.

This clonotype registers medium-sized by frequency. The CDR3 is CASSHGTEEQFF. The chain employs TRBV7-9 and TRBJ2-1; TCRdb outputs TRBD1, but without DNA this stays unchecked. This CDR3 contains 12 residues. The germline gives CDR1 SEHNR, CDR2 FQNEAQ (reference sequence).

The genes are TRBV11-3 and TRBJ2-1; TCRdb gives TRBD2 as the D gene, but with no DNA this cannot be confirmed. The CDR3 totals 18 residues. CDR1 and CDR2 from the germline V gene are SGHNT and YENEEA. The CDR3: CASSLDRLAGPTYNEQFF. The variable domain in full, completed from reference TRBV11-3 and TRBJ2-1, reads EAGVVQSPRYKIIEKKQPVAFWCNPISGHNTLYWYLQNLGQGPELLIRYENEEAVDDSQLPKDRFSAERLKGVDSTLKIQPAELGDSAVYLCASSLDRLAGPTYNEQFFGPGTRLTVL.

According to its frequency, this clonotype is medium-sized. The J gene is TRBJ2-3, the V gene TRBV20-1; TCRdb designates TRBD1, a call that cannot be tested without DNA. This CDR3 spans 13 amino acids. Germline V gene lookup returns CDR1 DFQATT and CDR2 SNEGSKA (reference sequence). CDR3 in amino acids: CSVDRGSTDTQYF.

The genes are TRBV6-2 or TRBV6-3 and TRBJ2-7; TCRdb's assignment of TRBD2 cannot be checked, as there is no DNA. This CDR3 has 16 amino acids. The germline CDR1 and CDR2 sequences are MNHEY and SVGEGT. This CDR3 is CASSSIKGPSSYEQYF.

The gene calls are TRBV24-1 and TRBJ2-2; TCRdb indicates TRBD1, and absent DNA this call remains unverified. Germline CDR1 is KGHDR and CDR2 is SFDVKD. This CDR3 is 13 amino acids long. CDR3 residues: CATVEGDTGELFF.

The J gene is TRBJ2-3, the V gene TRBV25-1. CDR1 and CDR2 (germline): MGHDK, SYGVNS. The CDR3 runs to 14 residues. CDR3 residues: CASSESGVTDTQYF.

The gene calls are TRBV30 and TRBJ2-2. Per germline, CDR1 GTSNPN and CDR2 SVGIG (reference sequence). The CDR3 sequence is 11 residues long. The CDR3 is CAWSPAGELFF.

The J gene is TRBJ1-3, the V gene TRBV29-1; the D call of TRBD1 rests on TCRdb alone, since no DNA is present to check it. The CDR3 totals 13 residues. Per the germline V gene, CDR1 is SQVTM and CDR2 is ANQGSEA. This CDR3 is CSVPGQEGNTIYF.

The rearrangement uses TRBV15 and TRBJ2-2; without DNA, the TCRdb call of TRBD2 cannot be checked. CDR3 length: 16 residues. In germline, CDR1 is LNHNV, CDR2 YYDKDF (reference sequence). This chain's CDR3 is CATSRGASSNTGELFF.